Listed below are T cell receptor beta chains from one sample, sequenced in a study of blood T cell repertoires in COVID-19. Here immunoSEQ multiplex PCR was the method, and the copy in TCRdb shows in-frame clones only, minus some. This table has about 490,000 clones, 80% to 90% appearing once. Sequenced material: peripheral blood. Every receptor here comes from a human donor in a cohort sampled during active COVID-19. Both conserved end residues are trimmed from each CDR3. Fields, in order: D gene, clone size, J gene, V gene, CDR3 protein. A D gene is named only where the DNA matches it firmly. Rows may omit the clone size; those that give it use once, few, many or a size class.

NA	NA	TRBJ2-3	TRBV10-3	AISDQTDTQY
NA	once	TRBJ1-4	TRBV4-1	ASSQGGEKLF
NA	NA	TRBJ1-5	TRBV28	ASRSGQFSNQPQH
NA	NA	TRBJ1-2	TRBV6-4	ASSGQNYGYT
TRBD2	NA	TRBJ2-7	TRBV19	ASSIGLAPSYEQY
TRBD1	once	TRBJ1-1	TRBV12-5	ASGLPELRDRQNTEAF
TRBD2	NA	TRBJ2-7	TRBV11-2	ASRHPGRDLGEQY
NA	NA	TRBJ1-1	TRBV19	ASSEQGRGSDTEAF
TRBD1	NA	TRBJ1-1	TRBV6-5	ASSKGQGISEAF
NA	once	TRBJ2-7	TRBV7-2	ASTFGQVAYEQY
NA	NA	TRBJ1-3	TRBV29-1	SVARAGNTIY
NA	many	TRBJ1-6	TRBV27	ASSLYRGNNSPLH
NA	NA	TRBJ2-3	TRBV7-2	ASSLDSGRDTQY
TRBD1	once	TRBJ2-5	TRBV6-2/TRBV6-3	ASSPRGQGPETQY
NA	NA	TRBJ2-7	TRBV6-5	ASKLGRLLDYEQY
TRBD1	NA	TRBJ1-4	TRBV10-3	AISDPGQGNEKLF
NA	once	TRBJ2-2	TRBV9	ASSVGQTGNTGELF
TRBD1	NA	TRBJ1-6	TRBV30	AWSPGGQVNSPLH
NA	NA	TRBJ2-6	TRBV5-1	ASSSQVSGANVLT
NA	NA	TRBJ2-2	TRBV14	ASSQVRGPGELF
TRBD1	NA	TRBJ1-2	TRBV7-9	ASSTWLTGSQRDGYT
TRBD1	NA	TRBJ2-6	TRBV5-5	ASSFTGGPTGTNVLT
TRBD1	NA	TRBJ2-7	TRBV2	ASSNRDRSSYEQY
TRBD1	NA	TRBJ1-2	TRBV25-1	ASSEWGQGAVGYT
NA	NA	TRBJ1-4	TRBV7-9	ASSLGGANEKLF
TRBD1	NA	TRBJ2-7	TRBV11-2	ASSRQGLVRYEQY
TRBD1	NA	TRBJ2-1	TRBV27	ASRPDRGSYNEQF
NA	NA	TRBJ1-3	TRBV30	AWSVRKSSGNTIY
NA	few	TRBJ2-3	TRBV7-9	ASSLSRVTDTQY
NA	NA	TRBJ1-2	TRBV28	ASSFQRGDGYT
NA	NA	TRBJ2-7	TRBV5-6	AADRAGPGEQY
TRBD2	NA	TRBJ2-7	TRBV4-1	ASSQGERGGVFYEQY
NA	NA	TRBJ2-4	TRBV18	ASSPPTPRANPKNIQY
NA	NA	TRBJ1-4	TRBV20-1	SASRWTPGDEKLF
NA	NA	TRBJ1-1	TRBV5-4	ASSPKGLASGTEAF
TRBD1	NA	TRBJ2-7	TRBV4-3	ASSQGLTGGSHEQY
TRBD1	NA	TRBJ1-3	TRBV5-8	ASSLAQGAGNTIY
NA	NA	TRBJ2-7	TRBV20-1	SARALYEQY